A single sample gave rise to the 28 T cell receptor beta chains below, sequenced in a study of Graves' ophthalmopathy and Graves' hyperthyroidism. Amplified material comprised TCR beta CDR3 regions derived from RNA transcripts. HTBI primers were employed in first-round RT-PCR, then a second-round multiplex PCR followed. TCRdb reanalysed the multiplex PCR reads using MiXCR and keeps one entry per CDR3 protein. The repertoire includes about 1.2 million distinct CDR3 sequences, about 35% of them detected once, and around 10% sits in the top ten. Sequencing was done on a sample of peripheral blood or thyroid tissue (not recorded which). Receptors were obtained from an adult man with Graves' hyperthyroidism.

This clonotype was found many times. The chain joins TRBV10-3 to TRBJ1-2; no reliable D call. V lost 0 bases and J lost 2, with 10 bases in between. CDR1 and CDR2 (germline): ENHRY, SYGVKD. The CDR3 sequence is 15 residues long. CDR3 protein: CAISESSGLNYGYTF. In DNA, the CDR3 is TGTGCCATCAGTGAGTCGAGCGGATTAAACTATGGCTACACCTTC.

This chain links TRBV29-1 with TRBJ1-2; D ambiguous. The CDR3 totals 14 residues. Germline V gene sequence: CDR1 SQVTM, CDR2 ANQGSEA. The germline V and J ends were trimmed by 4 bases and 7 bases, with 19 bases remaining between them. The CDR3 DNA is TGCAGCGTTGCAGCGGGGTCCGGGTCCTCTGGCTACACCTTC. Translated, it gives CSVAAGSGSSGYTF.

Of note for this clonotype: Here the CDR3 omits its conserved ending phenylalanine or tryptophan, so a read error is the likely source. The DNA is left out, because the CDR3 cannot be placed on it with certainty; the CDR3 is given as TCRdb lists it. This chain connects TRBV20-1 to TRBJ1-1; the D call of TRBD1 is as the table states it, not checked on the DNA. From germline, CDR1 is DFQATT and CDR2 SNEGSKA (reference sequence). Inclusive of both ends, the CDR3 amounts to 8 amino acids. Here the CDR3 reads CSARPGFY.

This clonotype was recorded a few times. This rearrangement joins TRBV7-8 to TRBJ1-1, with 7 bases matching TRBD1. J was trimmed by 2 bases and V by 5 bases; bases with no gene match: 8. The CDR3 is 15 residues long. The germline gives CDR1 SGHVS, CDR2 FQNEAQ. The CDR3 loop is CASSQGQGVNTEAFF. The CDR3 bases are TGTGCCAGCAGCCAAGGCCAGGGGGTTAACACTGAAGCTTTCTTT.

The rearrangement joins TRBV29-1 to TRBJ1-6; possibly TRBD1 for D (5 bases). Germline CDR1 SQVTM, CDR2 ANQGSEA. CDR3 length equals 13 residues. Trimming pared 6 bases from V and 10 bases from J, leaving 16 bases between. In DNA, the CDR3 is TGCAGCGTGGGGGGGACGGTCAACTCACCCCTCCACTTT. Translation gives CSVGGTVNSPLHF.

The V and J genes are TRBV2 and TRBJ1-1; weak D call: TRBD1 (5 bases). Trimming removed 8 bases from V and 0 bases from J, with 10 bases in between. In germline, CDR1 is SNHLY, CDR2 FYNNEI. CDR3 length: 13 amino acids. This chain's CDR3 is CASGAEMNTEAFF. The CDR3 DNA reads TGTGCCAGCGGGGCGGAAATGAACACTGAAGCTTTCTTT.

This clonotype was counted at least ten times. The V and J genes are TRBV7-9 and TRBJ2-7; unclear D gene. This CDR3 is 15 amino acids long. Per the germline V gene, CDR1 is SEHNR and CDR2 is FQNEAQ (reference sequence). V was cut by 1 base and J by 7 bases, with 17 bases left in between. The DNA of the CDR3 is TGTGCCAGCAGCTTAGAGGCTAGTCCCGGTCGGGAGCAGTACTTC. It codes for CASSLEASPGREQYF. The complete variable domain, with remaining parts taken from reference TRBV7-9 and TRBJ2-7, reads DTGVSQNPRHKITKRGQNVTFRCDPISEHNRLYWYRQTLGQGPEFLTYFQNEAQLEKSRLLSDRFSAERPKGSFSTLEIQRTEQGDSAMYLCASSLEASPGREQYFGPGTRLTVT.

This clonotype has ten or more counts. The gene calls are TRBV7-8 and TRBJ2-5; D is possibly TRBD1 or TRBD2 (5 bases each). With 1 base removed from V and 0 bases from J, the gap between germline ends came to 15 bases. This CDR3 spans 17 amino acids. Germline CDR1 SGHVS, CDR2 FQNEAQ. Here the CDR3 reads CASSLVGTQAYQETQYF. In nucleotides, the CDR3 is TGTGCCAGCAGCTTAGTCGGGACCCAGGCCTACCAAGAGACCCAGTACTTC.

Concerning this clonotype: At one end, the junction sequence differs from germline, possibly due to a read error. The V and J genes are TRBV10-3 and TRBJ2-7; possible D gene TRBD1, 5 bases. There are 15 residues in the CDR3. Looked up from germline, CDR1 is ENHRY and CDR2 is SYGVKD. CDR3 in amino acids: CASSERRQGSYEQYF. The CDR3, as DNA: TGTGCCAGCAGTGAACGAAGGCAGGGCTCCTACGAGCAGTACTTC.

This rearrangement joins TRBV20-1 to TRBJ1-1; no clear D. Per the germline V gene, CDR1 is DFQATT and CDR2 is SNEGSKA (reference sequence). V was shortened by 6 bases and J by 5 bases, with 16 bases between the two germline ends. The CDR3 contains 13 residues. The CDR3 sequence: CSAAGNVRTEAFF. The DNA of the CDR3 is TGCAGTGCCGCCGGAAACGTCAGGACTGAAGCTTTCTTT.

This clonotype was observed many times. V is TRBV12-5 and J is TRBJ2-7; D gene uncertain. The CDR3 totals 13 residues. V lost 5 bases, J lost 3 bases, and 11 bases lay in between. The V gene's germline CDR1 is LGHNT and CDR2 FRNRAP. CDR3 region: CASGLDVDYEQYF. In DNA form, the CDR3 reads TGTGCTAGTGGTCTGGACGTCGACTACGAGCAGTACTTC.

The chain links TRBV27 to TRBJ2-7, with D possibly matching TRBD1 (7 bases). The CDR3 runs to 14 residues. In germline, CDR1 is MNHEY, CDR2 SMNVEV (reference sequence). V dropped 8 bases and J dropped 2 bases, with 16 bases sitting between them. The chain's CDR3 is CASASGDSTYEQYF. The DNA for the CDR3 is TGTGCCAGCGCCTCGGGGGACAGCACCTACGAGCAGTACTTC.

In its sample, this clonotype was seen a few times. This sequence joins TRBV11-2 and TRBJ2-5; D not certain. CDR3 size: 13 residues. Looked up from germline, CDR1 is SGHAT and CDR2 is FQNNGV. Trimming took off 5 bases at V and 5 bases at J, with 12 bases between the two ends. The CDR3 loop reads CASSPPFLETQYF. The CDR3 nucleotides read TGTGCCAGCAGCCCTCCCTTTCTGGAGACCCAGTACTTC.

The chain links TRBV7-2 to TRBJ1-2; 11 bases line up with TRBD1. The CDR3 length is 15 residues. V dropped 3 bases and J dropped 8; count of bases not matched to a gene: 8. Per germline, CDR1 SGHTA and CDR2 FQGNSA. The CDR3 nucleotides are TGTGCCAGCAGCTTCCCGGGACAGGGGGTACACGGCTACACCTTC. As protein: CASSFPGQGVHGYTF.

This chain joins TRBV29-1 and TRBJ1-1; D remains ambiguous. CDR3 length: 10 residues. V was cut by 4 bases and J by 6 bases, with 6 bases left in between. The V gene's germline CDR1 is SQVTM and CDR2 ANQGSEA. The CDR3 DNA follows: TGCAGCGTTGGAAGGGCTGAAGCTTTCTTT. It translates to CSVGRAEAFF. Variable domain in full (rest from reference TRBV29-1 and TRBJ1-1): SAVISQKPSRDICQRGTSLTIQCQVDSQVTMMFWYRQQPGQSLTLIATANQGSEATYESGFVIDKFPISRPNLTFSTLTVSNMSPEDSSIYLCSVGRAEAFFGQGTRLTVV.

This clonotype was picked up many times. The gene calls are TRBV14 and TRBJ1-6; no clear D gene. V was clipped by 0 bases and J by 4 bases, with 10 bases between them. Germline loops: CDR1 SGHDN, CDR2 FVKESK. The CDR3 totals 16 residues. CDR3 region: CASSQDAGDYNSPLHF. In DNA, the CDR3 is TGTGCCAGCAGCCAAGATGCCGGGGATTATAATTCACCCCTCCACTTT.

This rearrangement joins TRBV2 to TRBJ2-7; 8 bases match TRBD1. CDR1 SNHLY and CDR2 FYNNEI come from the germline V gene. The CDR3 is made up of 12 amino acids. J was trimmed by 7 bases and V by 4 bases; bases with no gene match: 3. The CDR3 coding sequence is TGTGCCAGCAGTGTACAGGGGGAAGAGCAGTACTTC. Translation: CASSVQGEEQYF.

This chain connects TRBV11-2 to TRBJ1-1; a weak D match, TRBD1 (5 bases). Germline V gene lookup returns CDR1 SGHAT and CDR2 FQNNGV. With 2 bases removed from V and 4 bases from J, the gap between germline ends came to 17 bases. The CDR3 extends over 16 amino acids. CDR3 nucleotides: TGTGCCAGCAGCTTACACCAGCCAATGGGGGGCACTGAAGCTTTCTTT. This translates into CASSLHQPMGGTEAFF. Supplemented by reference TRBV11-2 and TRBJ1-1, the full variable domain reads EAGVAQSPRYKIIEKRQSVAFWCNPISGHATLYWYQQILGQGPKLLIQFQNNGVVDDSQLPKDRFSAERLKGVDSTLKIQPAKLEDSAVYLCASSLHQPMGGTEAFFGQGTRLTVV.

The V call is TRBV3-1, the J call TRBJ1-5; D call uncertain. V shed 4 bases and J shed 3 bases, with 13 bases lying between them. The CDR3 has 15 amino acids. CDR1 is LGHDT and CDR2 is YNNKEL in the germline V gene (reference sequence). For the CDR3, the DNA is TGTGCCAGCAGCCTAGGGCTCCAGTACAATCAGCCCCAGCATTTT. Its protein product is CASSLGLQYNQPQHF. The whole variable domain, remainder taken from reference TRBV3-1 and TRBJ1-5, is DTAVSQTPKYLVTQMGNDKSIKCEQNLGHDTMYWYKQDSKKFLKIMFSYNNKELIINETVPNRFSPKSPDKAHLNLHINSLELGDSAVYFCASSLGLQYNQPQHFGDGTRLSIL.

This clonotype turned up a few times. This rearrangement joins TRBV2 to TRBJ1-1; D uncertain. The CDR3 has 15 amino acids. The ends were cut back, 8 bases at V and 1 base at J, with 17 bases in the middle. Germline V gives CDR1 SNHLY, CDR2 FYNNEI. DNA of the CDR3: TGTGCCAGCCGTTTCCGGAGCCCAGAGAACACTGAAGCTTTCTTT. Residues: CASRFRSPENTEAFF. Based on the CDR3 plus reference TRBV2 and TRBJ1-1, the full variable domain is EPEVTQTPSHQVTQMGQEVILRCVPISNHLYFYWYRQILGQKVEFLVSFYNNEISEKSEIFDDQFSVERPDGSNFTLKIRSTKLEDSAMYFCASRFRSPENTEAFFGQGTRLTVV.

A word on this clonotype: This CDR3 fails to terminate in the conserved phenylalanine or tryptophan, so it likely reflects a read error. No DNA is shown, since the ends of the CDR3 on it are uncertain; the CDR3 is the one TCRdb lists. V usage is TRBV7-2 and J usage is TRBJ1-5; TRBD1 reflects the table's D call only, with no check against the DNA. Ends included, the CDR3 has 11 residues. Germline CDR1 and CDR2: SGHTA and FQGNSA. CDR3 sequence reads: CASPSPGQGYY.

The CDR3, as DNA: TGCGCCAGCAGCCAAAGAGGACGGGAACCCGACGAGCAGTACTTC. Amino acids: CASSQRGREPDEQYF. This chain uses TRBV10-2 with TRBJ2-7; maybe TRBD2 (5 bases). The CDR3 loop spans 15 amino acids. Germline V gene data show CDR1 as WSHSY and CDR2 as SAAADI. V was pared by 6 bases and J by 5 bases, with 20 bases between.

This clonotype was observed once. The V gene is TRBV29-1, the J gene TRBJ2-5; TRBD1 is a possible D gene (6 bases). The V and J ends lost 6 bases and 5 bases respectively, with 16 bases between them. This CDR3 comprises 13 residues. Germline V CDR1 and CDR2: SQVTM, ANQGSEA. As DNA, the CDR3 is TGCAGCGTGGCGGATCCGGGACACGAGACCCAGTACTTC. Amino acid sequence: CSVADPGHETQYF.

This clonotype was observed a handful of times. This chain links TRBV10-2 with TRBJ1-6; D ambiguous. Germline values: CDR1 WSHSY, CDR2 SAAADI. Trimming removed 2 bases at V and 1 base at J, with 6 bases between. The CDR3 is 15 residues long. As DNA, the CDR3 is TGCGCCAGCAGTGAGCTGGGGTCCTATAATTCACCCCTCCACTTT. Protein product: CASSELGSYNSPLHF.

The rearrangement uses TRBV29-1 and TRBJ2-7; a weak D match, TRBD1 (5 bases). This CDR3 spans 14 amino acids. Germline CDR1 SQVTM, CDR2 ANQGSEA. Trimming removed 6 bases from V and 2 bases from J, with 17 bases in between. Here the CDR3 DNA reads TGCAGCGTGGGGCAGGGTATTGGAGCCTACGAGCAGTACTTC. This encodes CSVGQGIGAYEQYF.

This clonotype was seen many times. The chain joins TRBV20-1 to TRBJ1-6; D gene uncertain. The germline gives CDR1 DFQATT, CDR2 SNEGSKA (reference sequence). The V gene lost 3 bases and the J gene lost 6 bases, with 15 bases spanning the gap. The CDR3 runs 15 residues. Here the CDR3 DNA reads TGCAGTGCTAGTGTCCTAACCCGGGGTAATTCACCCCTCCACTTT. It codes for CSASVLTRGNSPLHF.

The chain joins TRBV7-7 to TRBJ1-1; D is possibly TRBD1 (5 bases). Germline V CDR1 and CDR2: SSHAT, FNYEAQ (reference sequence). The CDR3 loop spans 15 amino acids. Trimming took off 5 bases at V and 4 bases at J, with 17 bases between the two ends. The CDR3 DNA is TGTGCCAGCAGCCCGGTGGGGGAGGGGAGCACTGAAGCTTTCTTT. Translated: CASSPVGEGSTEAFF.

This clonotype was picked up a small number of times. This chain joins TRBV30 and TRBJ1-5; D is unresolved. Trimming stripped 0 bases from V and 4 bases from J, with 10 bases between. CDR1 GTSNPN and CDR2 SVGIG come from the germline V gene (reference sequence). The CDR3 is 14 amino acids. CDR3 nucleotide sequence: TGTGCCTGGAGTGTACACGGAGGGAATCAGCCCCAGCATTTT. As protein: CAWSVHGGNQPQHF.